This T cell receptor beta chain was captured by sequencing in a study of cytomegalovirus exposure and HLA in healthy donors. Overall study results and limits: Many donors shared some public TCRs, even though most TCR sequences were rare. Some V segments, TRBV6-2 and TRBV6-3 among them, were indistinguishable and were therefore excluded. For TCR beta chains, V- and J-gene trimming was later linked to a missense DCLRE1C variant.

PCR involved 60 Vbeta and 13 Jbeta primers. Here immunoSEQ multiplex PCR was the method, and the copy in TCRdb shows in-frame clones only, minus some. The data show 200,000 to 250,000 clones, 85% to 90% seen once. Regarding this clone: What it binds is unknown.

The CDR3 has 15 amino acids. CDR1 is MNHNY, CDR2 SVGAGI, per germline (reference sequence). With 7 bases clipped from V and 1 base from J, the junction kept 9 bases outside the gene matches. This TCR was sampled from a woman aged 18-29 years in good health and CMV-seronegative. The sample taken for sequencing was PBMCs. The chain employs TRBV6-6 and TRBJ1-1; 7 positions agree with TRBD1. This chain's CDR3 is CASKIYRGGNTEAFF. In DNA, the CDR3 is TGTGCCAGCAAAATTTACAGGGGTGGGAACACTGAAGCTTTCTTT.